Listed below are T cell receptor beta chains from one sample, sequenced in a study of OX40 agonist ivuxolimab in advanced cancers. Data came from immunoSEQ multiplex PCR; TCRdb stores just in-frame clones and leaves some out. The data contain tens of thousands of clones, 84% of them singletons. This specimen was CD4+ or CD8+ T cells sorted from blood, taken in a trial of the OX40 agonist ivuxolimab. The receptor set was obtained from an adult with an advanced solid tumor such as melanoma, head and neck, liver or kidney cancer. Each CDR3 is given with its conserved first and last residue. Each record gives: CDR3 protein, CDR3 DNA, clone size, V gene, J gene, D gene. The D gene is left open where the match is weak. Clone size is given for some rows only: seen once, a few or many times, or a class if the clone is expanded.

CASSLGPFAHEQFF	TGTGCCAGCAGCTTAGGCCCATTCGCTCATGAGCAGTTCTTC	NA	TRBV7-3	TRBJ2-1	NA
CASSSGTGGGYQPQHF	TGTGCCAGCAGCTCCGGGACAGGGGGAGGGTATCAGCCCCAGCATTTT	NA	TRBV7-2	TRBJ1-5	TRBD1
CASNLGGGNTEAFF	TGTGCCAGCAACCTAGGGGGGGGGAACACTGAAGCTTTCTTT	NA	TRBV7-8	TRBJ1-1	NA
CASSPTQATSYEQYF	TGTGCCAGTAGTCCCACCCAAGCGACATCCTACGAGCAGTACTTC	NA	TRBV19	TRBJ2-7	NA
CASSEAFGRVYGYTF	TGTGCCAGCAGTGAAGCTTTCGGCAGGGTCTATGGCTACACCTTC	NA	TRBV2	TRBJ1-2	NA
CASSLNLRTLNYGYTF	TGTGCCAGCAGCTTAAACCTCCGGACACTGAACTATGGCTACACCTTC	few	TRBV7-8	TRBJ1-2	NA
CASSLLTLQETQYF	TGTGCCAGCAGTTTATTGACCCTCCAAGAGACCCAGTACTTC	NA	TRBV28	TRBJ2-5	NA
CASSTTGDSNQPQHF	TGTGCCAGTAGTACGACAGGGGATAGCAATCAGCCCCAGCATTTT	NA	TRBV19	TRBJ1-5	TRBD1
CASSTDRVTEAFF	TGCGCCAGCAGCACCGACAGGGTTACTGAAGCTTTCTTT	NA	TRBV5-1	TRBJ1-1	TRBD1
CASSYSGQGYYGYTF	TGTGCCAGCAGTTACTCAGGACAGGGGTACTATGGCTACACCTTC	NA	TRBV6-5	TRBJ1-2	TRBD1
CASSMGLQLYEQYF	TGTGCCAGCAGTATGGGACTCCAACTCTACGAGCAGTACTTC	NA	TRBV6-1	TRBJ2-7	NA
CASSLPSGNTIYF	TGTGCCAGCAGCTTACCCTCTGGAAACACCATATATTTT	NA	TRBV7-9	TRBJ1-3	NA
CASSDRWRVDEQFF	TGCGCCAGCAGCGACCGATGGAGGGTGGATGAGCAGTTCTTC	NA	TRBV4-1	TRBJ2-1	NA
CASSYGTGRNTEAFF	TGTGCCAGCAGTTACGGGACAGGCCGGAACACTGAAGCTTTCTTT	NA	TRBV6-5	TRBJ1-1	TRBD1
CASSHVPTVTDTQYF	TGTGCCAGCAGCCACGTTCCGACTGTCACAGATACGCAGTATTTT	NA	TRBV7-9	TRBJ2-3	NA
CASSVGLAGNSYNEQFF	TGTGCCAGCAGCGTAGGACTAGCGGGTAACTCCTACAATGAGCAGTTCTTC	NA	TRBV9	TRBJ2-1	TRBD2
CASSRGGNEQFF	TGTGCCAGCAGCCGAGGTGGGAATGAGCAGTTCTTC	NA	TRBV7-9	TRBJ2-1	NA
CASSLVVGGTETQYF	TGCGCCAGCAGCTTGGTAGTTGGCGGGACGGAGACCCAGTACTTC	NA	TRBV5-1	TRBJ2-5	NA
CASSNGLRIGELFF	TGTGCCAGCAGCAACGGACTTCGGATCGGGGAGCTGTTTTTT	NA	TRBV27	TRBJ2-2	NA
CASSSTTGQPYSPLHF	TGCGCCAGCAGCTCGACAACGGGACAGCCTTATTCACCCCTCCACTTT	NA	TRBV5-1	TRBJ1-6	TRBD1
CASSELSGGRTDTQYF	TGTGCCAGCAGCGAACTTAGCGGGGGGAGGACAGATACGCAGTATTTT	NA	TRBV9	TRBJ2-3	TRBD2
CASSFSNSPLHF	TGTGCCAGCAGCTTTAGTAATTCACCCCTCCACTTT	NA	TRBV7-2	TRBJ1-6	NA
CASSLGRRREGLGEQFF	TGTGCTAGCAGCTTAGGGCGTAGGCGGGAGGGCCTGGGTGAGCAGTTCTTC	NA	TRBV7-7	TRBJ2-1	TRBD2
CASSLDENIQYF	TGTGCCAGCTCCCTGGATGAAAACATTCAGTACTTC	NA	TRBV18	TRBJ2-4	NA